The entry below gives a single T cell receptor beta chain sequence along with its context. Its antigen is not identified. PCR was performed using 60 Vbeta and 13 Jbeta primers. Method: immunoSEQ multiplex PCR; TCRdb's copy keeps in-frame clones and lacks some. Here the sample spans under 150,000 clones, roughly 75% being singletons. This sample is drawn from a study of cytomegalovirus exposure and HLA in healthy donors. Study conclusions and caveats: Reported findings show TCR beta sequences accurately forecast HLA-A and HLA-B alleles in most subjects. The majority of TCR sequences were rare, yet some public TCRs appeared in many donors. Within a later analysis, the majority of CMV-associated TCR beta chains appeared HLA-restricted.

The sequencing input was PBMCs. This sequence was found in a man in his forties in good health and CMV-seropositive.

The CDR3 region is CASSQALPPGDREQYF. The DNA for the CDR3 is TGCGCCAGCAGCCAAGCGCTGCCTCCAGGGGACCGTGAGCAGTACTTC. V gene TRBV4-1 combines with J gene TRBJ2-7, with D possibly matching TRBD1 (6 bases). V was clipped by 1 base and J by 7 bases, with 20 bases between them. Germline values: CDR1 MGHRA, CDR2 YSYEKL. There are 16 residues in the CDR3.